Presented here are 18 T cell receptor beta chains from one specimen sequenced in a study of T cell responses to AZD1222 COVID-19 vaccine. Profiling relied on immunoSEQ multiplex PCR, and the TCRdb table lists in-frame clones only, not all of them. The data show roughly 180,000 clones, approximately 93% seen once. Sample: peripheral blood, taken 28 days after the second AZD1222 dose. The receptors were sampled from an adult who received the AZD1222 COVID-19 vaccine.

The gene calls are TRBV6-4 and TRBJ2-3, with 11 positions matching TRBD2. Germline V lookup: CDR1 MRHNA, CDR2 SNTAGT. V dropped 5 bases and J dropped 2; count of bases not matched to a gene: 6. This CDR3 contains 16 residues. The CDR3 DNA reads as TGTGCCAGCAGTCGTTCGACTAGCGGGAACACAGATACGCAGTATTTT. Its translation is CASSRSTSGNTDTQYF.

The CDR3 is CASSWWDEQFF. CDR3 nucleotide sequence: TGTGCCAGCAGCTGGTGGGATGAGCAGTTCTTC. This chain uses TRBV5-6 with TRBJ2-1, with D unresolved. The germline V and J ends were trimmed by 3 bases and 8 bases, with 6 bases remaining between them. Germline V lookup: CDR1 SGHDT, CDR2 YYEEEE. CDR3 length: 11 amino acids.

The rearrangement joins TRBV24-1 to TRBJ2-1; no reliable D call. CDR1 is KGHDR and CDR2 is SFDVKD in the germline V gene. This CDR3 spans 16 amino acids. V dropped 1 base and J dropped 7 bases, with 16 bases sitting between them. CDR3 amino acids: CATSDFSVPQRNEQFF. Written as DNA, the CDR3 is TGTGCCACCAGTGATTTCTCAGTACCCCAAAGGAATGAGCAGTTCTTC.

The chain uses TRBV6-2 or TRBV6-3 and TRBJ2-2, with D possibly being TRBD1 (7 bases). This CDR3 is built from 18 residues. CDR1 and CDR2 from the germline V gene are MNHEY and SVGEGT. V dropped 6 bases and J dropped 0 bases, with 20 bases sitting between them. The CDR3 DNA sequence: TGTGCCAGCAGCCAAACAGGGGTGGGACTTTCGAACACCGGGGAGCTGTTTTTT. This encodes CASSQTGVGLSNTGELFF.

This clone was detected once. This chain uses TRBV7-9 with TRBJ1-5, with TRBD1 as a possible D gene (6 bases). V shed 1 base and J shed 1 base, with 8 bases lying between them. This CDR3 is 15 amino acids long. Germline loops: CDR1 SEHNR, CDR2 FQNEAQ (reference sequence). CDR3 bases: TGTGCCAGCAGCTTAGAGGGGGAAAGCAATCAGCCCCAGCATTTT. Encoded protein: CASSLEGESNQPQHF.

The rearrangement links TRBV19 to TRBJ1-2; 9 bases line up with TRBD1. The CDR3 has 18 amino acids. V shed 4 bases, J shed 4 bases, and the junction held 16 bases outside the gene matches. Germline CDR1 and CDR2: LNHDA and SQIVND (reference sequence). CDR3 DNA sequence: TGTGCCAGTAGTAAGGCGGGGACAGGGTTCGGGATGAGCTATGGCTACACCTTC. Translation: CASSKAGTGFGMSYGYTF.

The J gene is TRBJ1-4, the V gene TRBV10-3; 9 bases line up with TRBD1. Germline V gene data show CDR1 as ENHRY and CDR2 as SYGVKD. CDR3 size: 13 residues. Trimming removed 10 bases from V and 10 bases from J; junction bases left unmatched: 10. CDR3: CATETGGGGKLFF. CDR3 nucleotide sequence: TGTGCCACCGAGACAGGGGGAGGAGGAAAACTGTTTTTT.

The CDR3 region has the DNA TGTGCCAGCCACGGGGTCACTGAAGCTTTCTTT. This gives the protein CASHGVTEAFF. The chain carries TRBV6-5 and TRBJ1-1; D not certain. Germline V gene sequence: CDR1 MNHEY, CDR2 SVGAGI. This CDR3 region has 11 residues. Trimming cost V 8 bases and J 4 bases, with 8 bases left between them.

The chain has TRBV19 and TRBJ2-7, with TRBD2 matching 9 bases. Germline CDR1 and CDR2: LNHDA and SQIVND (reference sequence). After removal of 3 bases from V and 1 base from J, the junction contained 4 bases not matched to a gene. This CDR3 is 15 amino acids long. The CDR3 sequence: CASSIGGRASYEQYF. CDR3 sequence (DNA): TGTGCCAGTAGTATCGGCGGGAGGGCATCCTACGAGCAGTACTTC.

This sequence joins TRBV2 and TRBJ1-5; D gene ambiguous. The CDR3 covers 15 residues. The germline V and J ends were trimmed by 2 bases and 4 bases, with 12 bases remaining between them. Germline values: CDR1 SNHLY, CDR2 FYNNEI. CDR3 nucleotide sequence: TGTGCCAGCAGTGAACTCGGACGGTTTAATCAGCCCCAGCATTTT. Translated, it gives CASSELGRFNQPQHF.

This chain links TRBV2 with TRBJ2-1; weak D call: TRBD2 (5 bases). The length of the CDR3 is 14 residues. Germline values: CDR1 SNHLY, CDR2 FYNNEI. V lost 7 bases to trimming and J lost 4 bases, with 14 bases between them. The CDR3 sequence is CASTLGLAYNEQFF. CDR3 nucleotides: TGTGCCAGCACTTTAGGCCTAGCTTACAATGAGCAGTTCTTC.

A few counts support this clone. The rearrangement uses TRBV6-5 and TRBJ2-2, with D perhaps TRBD2 (7 bases). The CDR3 contains 15 residues. CDR1 and CDR2 (germline): MNHEY, SVGAGI. Trimming left V 5 bases short and J 6 bases short, with 16 bases between. CDR3: CASSRGGGISGELFF. In DNA, the CDR3 is TGTGCCAGCAGTAGGGGGGGAGGTATCTCCGGGGAGCTGTTTTTT.

This sequence joins TRBV7-3 and TRBJ2-7; 7 nucleotides match TRBD1. This CDR3 contains 15 residues. The germline V gene encodes CDR1 SGHTA and CDR2 FQGTGA. Trimming took 5 bases from V and 0 from J; bases not matched to a gene: 7. The CDR3 loop reads CASSTNRDSSYEQYF. CDR3 nucleotide sequence: TGTGCCAGCAGCACAAACCGGGACAGCTCCTACGAGCAGTACTTC. The variable domain in full, completed from reference TRBV7-3 and TRBJ2-7, reads GAGVSQTPSNKVTEKGKYVELRCDPISGHTALYWYRQSLGQGPEFLIYFQGTGAADDSGLPNDRFFAVRPEGSVSTLKIQRTERGDSAVYLCASSTNRDSSYEQYFGPGTRLTVT.

V and J are TRBV19 and TRBJ2-7; D remains ambiguous. Germline-derived CDR1 and CDR2 are LNHDA and SQIVND (reference sequence). This CDR3 has 14 residues. V was clipped by 5 bases and J by 5 bases, with 16 bases between them. The CDR3 nucleotides are TGTGCCAGTAGTGTGGTAGTAGCCAACAACGAGCAGTACTTC. Protein sequence: CASSVVVANNEQYF.

V gene TRBV11-2 combines with J gene TRBJ1-1; possible D gene TRBD1, 5 bases. Trimming stripped 1 base from V and 6 bases from J, with 9 bases between. CDR3 length: 13 residues. Germline values: CDR1 SGHAT, CDR2 FQNNGV. CDR3 sequence reads: CASSLGGFPEAFF. For the CDR3, the DNA is TGTGCCAGCAGCTTAGGGGGGTTTCCTGAAGCTTTCTTT. Looking up the rest from reference TRBV11-2 and TRBJ1-1 gives the full variable domain: EAGVAQSPRYKIIEKRQSVAFWCNPISGHATLYWYQQILGQGPKLLIQFQNNGVVDDSQLPKDRFSAERLKGVDSTLKIQPAKLEDSAVYLCASSLGGFPEAFFGQGTRLTVV.

The chain uses TRBV4-2 and TRBJ2-7, with D perhaps TRBD1 (6 bases). Germline V gene lookup returns CDR1 LGHNA and CDR2 YNFKEQ. Deletions cut 2 bases from V and 3 bases from J, with 20 bases between. The CDR3 spans 17 residues. CDR3 coding DNA: TGTGCCAGCAGCCAACTATTACAGGGCCCGGCTTTCTACGAGCAGTACTTC. Its protein product is CASSQLLQGPAFYEQYF.

V is TRBV6-2 or TRBV6-3 and J is TRBJ1-5, with no clear D. The CDR3 spans 16 residues. The V gene lost 2 bases and the J gene lost 7 bases, with 18 bases spanning the gap. CDR1 and CDR2 from the germline V gene are MNHEY and SVGEGT. In nucleotides, the CDR3 is TGTGCCAGCAGTTACCCGCCGAGTGGGGTCAGCCAGCCCCAGCATTTT. It is translated as CASSYPPSGVSQPQHF.

This rearrangement joins TRBV28 to TRBJ1-1, with 12 positions matching TRBD1. In germline, CDR1 is MDHEN, CDR2 SYDVKM. The CDR3 extends over 16 amino acids. V shed 4 bases, J shed 5 bases, and the junction held 8 bases outside the gene matches. CDR3 nucleotides: TGTGCCAGCAGTTCCGGGACAGGGGGCAGAAGGACTGAAGCTTTCTTT. Amino acids: CASSSGTGGRRTEAFF.